The subject of this entry is one TCR beta chain. Its antigen is unknown. Base qualities are not at hand, and no much larger clone is one base apart. The sample is drawn from a study of long-term antiretroviral therapy in people with HIV (dated by TCRdb to between 2022 and 2023). Broadly, across the study: The earliest samples were collected about a decade before the 2015 WHO recommendation for immediate ART, when ART was typically delayed until CD4 counts fell. A total of roughly 200 cryopreserved PBMC samples came from a few dozen adults with confirmed HIV infection and were collected serially over a mean of about six years (range 1-12). A retrospective serial study tested whether ART initiation and durable HIV suppression were associated with changes in peripheral blood TRB repertoire composition and diversity. No cross-contamination during QIAcube processing turned up in test extractions that ran a monoclonal T-cell line alongside about 35 polyclonal samples. About a third of the roughly 30 participants with HIV were female. General study outcomes and caveats: Limited PBMC availability meant only the TCR beta chain was sequenced, without alpha chain pairing. Narrower CDR3 length ranges were observed in HIV repertoires than in controls, and an antigen-experienced repertoire with only a slight naive shift after ART was suggested by the network structure. The repertoire was dominated across all time points by expanded TRB clones identified before ART initiation, although this dominance was seen to fluctuate and to decrease in many PLHIV after ART. ART initiation was associated with a significant increase in TRB diversity, but diversity stayed significantly below transplant donor controls even after long-term ART. Samples dated from the mid-2000s to the late 2010s, and the ART regimens used may be less effective than current ones. Because cell numbers in pre-ART samples were limited, unsorted PBMC were profiled instead of sorted CD4+ and CD8+ T cells. No data were available on ART adherence, viral resistance or therapy changes, limiting inferences about post-ART repertoire changes.

To be included, a participant needed at least one PBMC sample from before ART initiation plus at least two post-ART samples. Every participant with HIV received treatment in the United States of America. Before DNA extraction, cryopreserved samples of roughly 0.9-11 million PBMC were thawed and washed. At the time of the earliest PBMC sample for each participant with HIV, ages ranged from roughly 20 to 54 years. Each participant contributed PBMC samples from 1-4 timepoints before ART initiation and 2-8 timepoints after ART initiation, with a median of 7 samples. For every participant, serial HIV viral load, CD4+ T-cell count, ART history and demographic data were obtained. Genomic DNA was extracted from unsorted PBMC with a Qiagen kit on a QIAcube, processed in batches of 12 samples. The immunoSEQ hsTCRB v3.0 assay was used at survey level resolution to sequence the TRB variable region. A depth of about 40,000-50,000 T-cell genomes per sample was targeted for TRB sequencing. An Illumina MiSeq with a v3 150-cycle kit was used to sequence the pooled TRB libraries. In the paper's pipeline: Repertoire analysis was performed in R inside a reproducible Nextflow workflow that covered QC, data transformation and analysis. LymphoSeq2, an R package for AIRR-Seq data exploration, was used to implement custom analyses. Several samples that yielded fewer than 5000 total TRB sequences were excluded, so that some 190 HIV repertoires were analyzed. Of the roughly 180 retained HIV repertoires, about 61 were collected before and more than 120 after ART initiation. Repertoires were downsampled to 5000 TRB nucleotide sequences, with summary statistics averaged over 100 downsampling iterations. TRB sequences were retained for analysis only if CDR3 regions of at least seven amino acids were present. A Shannon entropy-derived clonality score and the Gini coefficient were used to measure diversity. In repertoire networks, the top 5000 CDR3 amino acid sequences were linked whenever an edit distance of one separated two sequences. GLIPH2 predicted antigen specificity groups and MHC restriction for TRB CDR3 amino acid sequences. To flag known associations with CMV, EBV, HIV or tissue antigens, CDR3 amino acid sequences were compared against VDJdb and McPAS-TCR. Pre-ART, post-ART and control groups were compared with Wilcoxon signed-rank tests and Holm-Bonferroni correction. TCRdb stores this immuneACCESS table with in-frame sequences only. Part of the clones is absent; in the studies checked, under half of the shortfall reflects unresolved V genes, and no reason is known for the rest. Clone size and V and J calls were adopted from that table, with D and trimming inferred from the DNA. The sample has about 35,000 clones on record, under 85% of them singletons. The ten largest clones take up around 6.5% of the sample.

CDR3 length: 16 amino acids, cysteine to phenylalanine. Only CDR3 DNA remains: 48 bases, in frame from the first base. Trimming costs V 1 base and J 0 bases, and their ends lie 12 bases apart. CDR1 SGHTA and CDR2 FQGNSA were looked up in the germline V gene. The rearrangement joined TRBV7-2 to TRBJ1-2, with TRBD1 tentatively as D gene (5 bases match). The starting material was unsorted PBMCs, obtained 1 year after starting antiretroviral therapy. This TCR came from a man between 18 and 35 years old with HIV. The CDR3 amino acid sequence is: CASSLGQGAANYGYTF. The sequenced DNA is TGTGCCAGCAGCTTAGGTCAAGGGGCTGCTAACTATGGCTACACCTTC.